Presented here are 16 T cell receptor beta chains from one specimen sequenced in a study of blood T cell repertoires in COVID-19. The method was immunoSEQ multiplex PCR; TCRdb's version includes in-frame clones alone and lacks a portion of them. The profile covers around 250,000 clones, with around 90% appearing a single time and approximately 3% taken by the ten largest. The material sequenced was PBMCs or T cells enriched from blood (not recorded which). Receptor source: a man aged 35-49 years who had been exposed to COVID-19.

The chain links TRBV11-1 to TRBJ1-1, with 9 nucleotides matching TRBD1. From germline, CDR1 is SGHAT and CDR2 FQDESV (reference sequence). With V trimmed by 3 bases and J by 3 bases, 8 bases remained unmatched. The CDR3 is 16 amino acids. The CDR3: CASSLSLRTGDTEAFF. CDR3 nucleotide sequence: TGTGCCAGCAGCTTGTCTCTCAGGACAGGGGACACTGAAGCTTTCTTT.

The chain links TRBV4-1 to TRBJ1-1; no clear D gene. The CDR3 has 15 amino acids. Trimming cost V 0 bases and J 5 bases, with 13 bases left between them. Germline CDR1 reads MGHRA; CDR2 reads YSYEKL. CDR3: CASSQDRLTGTEAFF. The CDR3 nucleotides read TGCGCCAGCAGCCAAGATCGGCTAACGGGAACTGAAGCTTTCTTT.

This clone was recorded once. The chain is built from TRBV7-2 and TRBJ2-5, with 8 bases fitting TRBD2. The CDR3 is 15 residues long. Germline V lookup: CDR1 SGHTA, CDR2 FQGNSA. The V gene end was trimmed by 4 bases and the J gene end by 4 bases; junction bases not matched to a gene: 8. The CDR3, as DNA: TGTGCCAGCAGCTCGATACTAGCGGTGGGAGAGACCCAGTACTTC. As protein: CASSSILAVGETQYF.

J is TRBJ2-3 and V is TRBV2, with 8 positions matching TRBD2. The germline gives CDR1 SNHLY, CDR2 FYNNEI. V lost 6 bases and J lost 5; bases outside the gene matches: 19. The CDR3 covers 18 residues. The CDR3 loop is CASRTSEGASWSKDTQYF. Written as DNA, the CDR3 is TGTGCCAGCAGGACTAGCGAGGGTGCCAGCTGGAGTAAAGATACGCAGTATTTT.

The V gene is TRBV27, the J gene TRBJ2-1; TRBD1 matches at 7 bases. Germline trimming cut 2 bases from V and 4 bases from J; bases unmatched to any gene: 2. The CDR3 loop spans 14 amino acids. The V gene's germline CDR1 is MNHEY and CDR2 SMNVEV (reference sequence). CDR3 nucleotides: TGTGCCAGCAGTTTAGGGACAGCTTACAATGAGCAGTTCTTC. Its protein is CASSLGTAYNEQFF.

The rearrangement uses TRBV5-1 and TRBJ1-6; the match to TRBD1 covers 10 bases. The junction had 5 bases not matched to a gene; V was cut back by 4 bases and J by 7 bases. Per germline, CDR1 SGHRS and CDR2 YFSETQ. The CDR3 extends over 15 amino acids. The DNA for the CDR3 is TGCGCCAGCAGCGCGACGGGACAGGGGAATTCACCCCTCCACTTT. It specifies CASSATGQGNSPLHF.

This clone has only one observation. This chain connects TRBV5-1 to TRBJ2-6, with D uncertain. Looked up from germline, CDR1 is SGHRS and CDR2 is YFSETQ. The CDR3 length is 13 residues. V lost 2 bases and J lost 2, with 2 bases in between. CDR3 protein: CASSFTGANVLTF. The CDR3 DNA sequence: TGCGCCAGCAGCTTTACTGGGGCCAACGTCCTGACTTTC.

The CDR3: CASSFVTGGQPQHF. The CDR3 coding sequence is TGTGCCAGCAGTTTCGTGACAGGGGGTCAGCCCCAGCATTTT. This chain connects TRBV28 to TRBJ1-5; 9 nucleotides agree with TRBD1. Germline assignment: CDR1 MDHEN and CDR2 SYDVKM. Trimming at V came to 3 bases and at J to 6 bases, leaving 3 bases not matched to a gene. This CDR3 spans 14 amino acids.

CDR3 DNA sequence: TGTGCCAGCAGCCCACTCACTAGCGGGGGCTCCTACGAGCAGTACTTC. Translated: CASSPLTSGGSYEQYF. V usage is TRBV14 and J usage is TRBJ2-7; TRBD2 matches 11 bases. CDR1 is SGHDN and CDR2 is FVKESK in the germline V gene. The CDR3 is 16 amino acids. The junction had 5 bases not matched to a gene; V was cut back by 4 bases and J by 0 bases.

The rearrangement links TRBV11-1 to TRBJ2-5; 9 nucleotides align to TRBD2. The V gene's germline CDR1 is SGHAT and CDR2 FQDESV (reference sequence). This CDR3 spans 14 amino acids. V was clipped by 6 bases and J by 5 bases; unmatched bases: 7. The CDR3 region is CASRREGPLETQYF. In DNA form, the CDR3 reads TGTGCCAGCAGGCGGGAGGGCCCTTTGGAGACCCAGTACTTC.

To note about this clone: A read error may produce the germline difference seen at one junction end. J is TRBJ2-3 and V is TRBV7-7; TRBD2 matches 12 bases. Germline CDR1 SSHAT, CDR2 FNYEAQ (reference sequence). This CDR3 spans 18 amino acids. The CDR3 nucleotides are TGTGCTAGCAGCTTAAAAGTACTAGCGGGAGGTTACACAGATACGCAGTATTTT. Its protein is CASSLKVLAGGYTDTQYF. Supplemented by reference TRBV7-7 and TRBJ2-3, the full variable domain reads GAGVSQSPRYKVTKRGQDVTLRCDPISSHATLYWYQQALGQGPEFLTYFNYEAQPDKSGLPSDRFSAERPEGSISTLTIQRTEQRDSAMYRCASSLKVLAGGYTDTQYFGPGTRLTVL.

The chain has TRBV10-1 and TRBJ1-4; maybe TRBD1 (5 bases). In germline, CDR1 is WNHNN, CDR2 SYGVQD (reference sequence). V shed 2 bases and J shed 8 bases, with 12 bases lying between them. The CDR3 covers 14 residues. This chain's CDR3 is CASSEGQLAEKLFF. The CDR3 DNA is TGCGCCAGCAGTGAGGGACAATTGGCGGAAAAACTGTTTTTT.

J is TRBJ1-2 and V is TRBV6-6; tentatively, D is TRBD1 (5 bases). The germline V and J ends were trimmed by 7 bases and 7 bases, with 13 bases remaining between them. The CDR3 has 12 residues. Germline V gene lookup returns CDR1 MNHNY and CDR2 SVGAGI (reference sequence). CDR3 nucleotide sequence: TGTGCCAGCAAACGGGGGGATCTTGGCTACACCTTC. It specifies CASKRGDLGYTF.

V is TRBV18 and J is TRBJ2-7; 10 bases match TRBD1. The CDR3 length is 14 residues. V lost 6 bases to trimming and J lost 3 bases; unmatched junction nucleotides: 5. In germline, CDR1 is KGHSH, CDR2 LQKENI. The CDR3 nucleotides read TGTGCCAGCTCCCAGGACAGGGGGAGCTACGAGCAGTACTTC. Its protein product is CASSQDRGSYEQYF. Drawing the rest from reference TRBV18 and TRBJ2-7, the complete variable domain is NAGVMQNPRHLVRRRGQEARLRCSPMKGHSHVYWYRQLPEEGLKFMVYLQKENIIDESGMPKERFSAEFPKEGPSILRIQQVVRGDSAAYFCASSQDRGSYEQYFGPGTRLTVT.

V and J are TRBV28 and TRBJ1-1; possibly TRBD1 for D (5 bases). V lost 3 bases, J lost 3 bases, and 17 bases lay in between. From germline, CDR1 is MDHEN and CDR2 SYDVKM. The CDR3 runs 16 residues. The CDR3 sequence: CASSFRPRGGDTEAFF. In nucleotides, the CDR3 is TGTGCCAGCAGTTTTCGGCCAAGGGGAGGAGACACTGAAGCTTTCTTT.

The CDR3 region is CASSPESRADTQYF. CDR3 bases: TGTGCCAGCTCACCAGAGAGTCGCGCAGATACGCAGTATTTT. The chain combines TRBV18 with TRBJ2-3; no clear D. V dropped 2 bases and J dropped 4 bases, with 10 bases sitting between them. This CDR3 region has 14 residues. Per germline, CDR1 KGHSH and CDR2 LQKENI.